This TCR beta chain was sequenced for a study of cytomegalovirus exposure and HLA in healthy donors. The study ran its PCR with 60 Vbeta and 13 Jbeta primers. The repertoire was sequenced with immunoSEQ multiplex PCR; TCRdb's copy has only in-frame clones and lacks some. Seen here are around 110,000 clones, over 75% observed once, and the top ten hold 2% to 2.5%. About this clone: Its antigen remains unidentified.

Study results and limitations: Later analysis suggested most CMV-associated TCR beta chains were HLA-restricted. Data from an earlier analysis indicated that most TCR beta V segments were productive either about 87% or about 30% of the time. Further analysis, carried out later, found HLA-associated TCR beta chains more clonally expanded than equally common other chains.

CDR1 and CDR2 (germline): LNHDA, SQIVND (reference sequence). The CDR3 runs to 18 residues. V dropped 7 bases and J dropped 2; count of bases not matched to a gene: 15. These donors counted as nominally healthy when sampled, but unrecorded immune exposures were likely. The sequenced sample consisted of PBMCs. The sequence was obtained from a man aged 30 to 45 in good health and CMV-seronegative. This rearrangement joins TRBV19 to TRBJ2-3, with 10 bases matching TRBD2. The CDR3 DNA reads TGTGCCAGTACCTCCCTGTTCGACAGCGGGGGGGCCACAGATACGCAGTATTTT. It specifies CASTSLFDSGGATDTQYF.